The next 8 T cell receptor beta chains were all read from a single sample in a study of human T cells and chemical hapten exposure. This sample's time point: pre-sensitization, week 0. Regarding treatment: therapeutic diphenylcyclopropenone sensitization with weekly scalp DPC. From the RACE reads, TCRdb called clonotypes with MiXCR, one entry per CDR3 protein. This table holds around 260,000 distinct CDR3 sequences, about 9.4% found once. The sample in question was whole blood, obtained in connection with sensitization to the hapten diphenylcyclopropenone (DPC). These receptors all come from a woman aged 40 to 49 with alopecia areata. Some clones in this sample may be carry-over from other donors' samples.

The rearrangement joins TRBV6-2 or TRBV6-3 to TRBJ1-6; possible D gene TRBD1, 5 bases. The CDR3 contains 15 residues. Germline V lookup: CDR1 MNHEY, CDR2 SVGEGT. The germline V and J ends were trimmed by 6 bases and 7 bases, with 16 bases remaining between them. CDR3 region: CASRSTGRENSPLHF. The CDR3 DNA reads TGTGCCAGCAGGTCGACGGGACGGGAAAATTCACCCCTCCACTTT.

V and J are TRBV6-2 or TRBV6-3 and TRBJ2-5; TRBD1 aligns across 7 bases. Germline assignment: CDR1 MNHEY and CDR2 SVGEGT. Trimming cost V 4 bases and J 3 bases; bases outside gene matches: 5. The CDR3 sequence is 14 residues long. The DNA for the CDR3 is TGTGCCAGCAGTTTTCTGACAGGGAAAGAGACCCAGTACTTC. Protein product: CASSFLTGKETQYF.

In this sample, this clonotype turned up a few times. The CDR3 DNA is TGTGCCAGCAGCCAAGCGGCCACAGCCTACCAAGAGACCCAGTACTTC. It translates to CASSQAATAYQETQYF. This chain links TRBV4-2 with TRBJ2-5; D unresolved. The CDR3 consists of 16 residues. Looked up from germline, CDR1 is LGHNA and CDR2 is YNFKEQ. The ends were cut back, 1 base at V and 0 bases at J, with 12 bases in the middle.

This clonotype was counted a few times. The V and J genes are TRBV7-9 and TRBJ1-4; tentative D call: TRBD1 (5 bases). V lost 3 bases to trimming and J lost 6 bases, with 17 bases between them. Germline CDR1 reads SEHNR; CDR2 reads FQNEAQ (reference sequence). This CDR3 contains 16 residues. CDR3 coding DNA: TGTGCCAGCAGCTTCTCCGGGCCCGGGGGACATGAAAAACTGTTTTTT. Its translation is CASSFSGPGGHEKLFF.

The gene calls are TRBV20-1 and TRBJ2-1; TRBD2 might be the D (6 bases). V gave up 6 bases and J gave up 7 bases, with 22 bases separating them. This CDR3 spans 15 amino acids. Germline assignment: CDR1 DFQATT and CDR2 SNEGSKA (reference sequence). CDR3 sequence: CSALRWGREVNEQFF. The CDR3 coding sequence is TGCAGTGCCCTCCGGTGGGGCAGGGAGGTGAATGAGCAGTTCTTC.

This clonotype was counted between two and nine times. The gene calls are TRBV10-3 and TRBJ2-7, with 8 bases that match TRBD1. CDR1 is ENHRY, CDR2 SYGVKD, per germline. This CDR3 is built from 13 residues. The V and J ends lost 6 bases and 2 bases, in that order; junction bases with no gene match: 3. The CDR3 nucleotides are TGTGCCATCAGGGGACAGGAAGCCTACGAGCAGTACTTC. Translation gives CAIRGQEAYEQYF.

The sample holds many counts of this clonotype. This CDR3 reads CASSFLSGGLSGANVLTF. CDR3 DNA: TGTGCCAGCAGTTTCTTATCCGGGGGTTTATCTGGGGCCAACGTCCTGACTTTC. V gene TRBV28 combines with J gene TRBJ2-6; weak D call: TRBD2 (6 bases). Trimming stripped 3 bases from V and 1 base from J, with 16 bases between. The CDR3 length is 18 residues. Germline assignment: CDR1 MDHEN and CDR2 SYDVKM.

The chain employs TRBV28 and TRBJ2-2; D might be TRBD2 (5 bases). Germline assignment: CDR1 MDHEN and CDR2 SYDVKM. V was cut by 1 base and J by 4 bases, with 10 bases left in between. This CDR3 region has 15 residues. The CDR3 sequence: CASSLSSGFTGELFF. CDR3 sequence (DNA): TGTGCCAGCAGTTTATCCAGCGGCTTCACCGGGGAGCTGTTTTTT.